A selection of T cell receptor beta chains follows, all from one sample in a study of PD-1 blockade in classical Hodgkin lymphoma. The assay was immunoSEQ multiplex PCR, and TCRdb's table has in-frame clones only and misses some. In the table there are some 96,000 clones, roughly 90% of which are singletons. This specimen consisted of peripheral blood mononuclear cells (PBMCs), obtained at baseline. Source of these receptors: a human donor with classical Hodgkin lymphoma. Each CDR3 is given with its conserved first and last residue. The order of the fields is V gene, clone size, D gene, J gene, CDR3 protein, CDR3 DNA. A D gene is named only where the DNA matches it firmly. The size of a clone is reported for some rows only, either as once, few or many, or as a class for expanded clones.

TRBV7-7	.	TRBD2	TRBJ2-3	CASSPRLAGTPDTQYF	TGTGCCAGCAGCCCCCGGCTAGCGGGAACGCCAGATACGCAGTATTTT
TRBV28	once	TRBD1	TRBJ1-5	CASRSIQGAGAQPQHF	TGTGCCAGCAGGAGCATACAGGGGGCAGGCGCTCAGCCCCAGCATTTT
TRBV23-1	.	.	TRBJ2-2	CASSPRRPDRTTGELFF	TGCGCCAGCAGTCCAAGAAGGCCAGACAGAACCACCGGGGAGCTGTTTTTT
TRBV27	.	TRBD1	TRBJ2-7	CASSLFPPTGGYEQYF	TGTGCCAGCAGTCTATTCCCCCCGACAGGGGGCTACGAGCAGTACTTC
TRBV27	.	.	TRBJ1-4	CASSLGYQNEKLFF	TGTGCCAGCAGTTTAGGCTATCAAAATGAAAAACTGTTTTTT
TRBV7-2	.	TRBD2	TRBJ2-1	CASSTLAGGSYNEQFF	TGTGCCAGCAGCACCCTAGCGGGAGGTTCCTACAATGAGCAGTTCTTC
TRBV6-5	once	TRBD2	TRBJ2-7	CASSYSSGSYEQYF	TGTGCCAGCAGTTACTCAAGCGGGAGCTACGAGCAGTACTTC
TRBV6-6	few	.	TRBJ1-2	CASSGMGANYGYTF	TGTGCCAGCAGTGGCATGGGGGCCAACTATGGCTACACCTTC
TRBV30	.	.	TRBJ2-2	CAWRTGLTGELFF	TGTGCCTGGAGAACCGGGCTTACCGGGGAGCTGTTTTTT
TRBV2	.	.	TRBJ2-4	CASSRQSAKNIQYF	TGTGCCAGCAGCCGACAGAGCGCCAAAAACATTCAGTACTTC
TRBV5-5	medium-sized	TRBD1	TRBJ2-3	CASSSPLGGGTQYF	TGTGCCAGCAGCTCTCCCCTAGGGGGCGGGACGCAGTATTTT
TRBV5-1	.	.	TRBJ1-2	CASSLQGANYGYTF	TGCGCCAGCAGCTTGCAGGGCGCTAACTATGGCTACACCTTC
TRBV11-2	once	.	TRBJ1-1	CASSLRAFGGANTEAFF	TGTGCCAGCAGCTTAAGGGCCTTTGGGGGCGCGAACACTGAAGCTTTCTTT
TRBV5-4	.	.	TRBJ2-7	CASSFSGRTYEQYF	TGTGCCAGCAGCTTCTCGGGACGGACCTACGAGCAGTACTTC
TRBV9	.	TRBD2	TRBJ2-7	CASSSGTSGYRKDEQYF	TGTGCCAGCAGCTCTGGGACTAGCGGGTATCGTAAGGACGAGCAGTACTTC
TRBV2	.	.	TRBJ2-7	CASSKSPGSYEQYF	TGTGCCAGCAGCAAAAGCCCGGGCTCCTACGAGCAGTACTTC
TRBV2	few	.	TRBJ1-1	CASSWEVRTEAFF	TGTGCCAGCAGTTGGGAAGTGAGGACTGAAGCTTTCTTT
TRBV7-6	.	TRBD2	TRBJ2-5	CASSLALGGRETQYF	TGTGCCAGCAGCTTAGCGTTGGGCGGGAGGGAGACCCAGTACTTC
TRBV2	.	TRBD1	TRBJ2-5	CASSEDRGQETQYF	TGTGCCAGCAGTGAGGACAGGGGGCAAGAGACCCAGTACTTC
TRBV30	.	.	TRBJ1-1	CAWSEDHSPNTEAFF	TGTGCCTGGAGTGAGGACCACAGCCCGAACACTGAAGCTTTCTTT
TRBV28	once	TRBD1	TRBJ1-5	CASSFIGTGPQHF	TGTGCCAGCAGTTTTATTGGGACAGGTCCCCAGCATTTT
TRBV6-5	.	.	TRBJ1-5	CASSLGRGGYQPQHF	TGTGCCAGCAGCCTCGGACGCGGGGGGTATCAGCCCCAGCATTTT
TRBV30	.	.	TRBJ2-2	CAWSALGRVNTGELFF	TGTGCCTGGAGTGCACTGGGACGGGTGAACACCGGGGAGCTGTTTTTT
TRBV5-1	.	.	TRBJ1-1	CASSPRGPEAFF	TGCGCCAGCAGCCCCAGGGGTCCTGAAGCTTTCTTT
TRBV19	.	TRBD1	TRBJ2-7	CASSILRDRGAFEQYF	TGTGCCAGTAGTATTCTGCGGGACAGGGGTGCGTTCGAGCAGTACTTC
TRBV11-1	.	TRBD1	TRBJ1-1	CASSPQGARWTEAFF	TGTGCCAGCAGCCCGCAGGGGGCGAGGTGGACTGAAGCTTTCTTT
TRBV6-1	.	.	TRBJ2-7	CASGTVEQYF	TGTGCCAGCGGCACCGTCGAGCAGTACTTC
TRBV5-5	.	.	TRBJ2-6	CASSFGGAGANVLTF	TGTGCCAGCAGCTTCGGGGGCGCCGGGGCCAACGTCCTGACTTTC
TRBV2	.	TRBD1	TRBJ2-5	CASSEEAGGRETQYF	TGTGCCAGCAGTGAAGAGGCAGGGGGTAGGGAGACCCAGTACTTC
TRBV11-3	.	TRBD2	TRBJ2-5	CASSLHGRGRETQYF	TGTGCCAGCAGCTTACACGGGAGGGGGAGGGAGACCCAGTACTTC
TRBV2	.	.	TRBJ2-2	CASSEARASGELFF	TGTGCCAGCAGTGAAGCTAGGGCGTCCGGGGAGCTGTTTTTT
TRBV7-8	.	TRBD2	TRBJ2-7	CASSWRTSGRAYEQYF	TGTGCCAGCAGCTGGAGGACTAGCGGGAGGGCCTACGAGCAGTACTTC
TRBV7-8	once	.	TRBJ2-7	CASSLGGTNSYEQYF	TGTGCCAGCAGCTTAGGTGGGACAAACTCCTACGAGCAGTACTTC
TRBV27	.	TRBD2	TRBJ2-2	CASSRDYLTGELFF	TGTGCCAGCTCGCGGGACTATCTCACCGGGGAGCTGTTTTTT
TRBV5-1	.	.	TRBJ2-5	CASSLGQGLQETQYF	TGCGCCAGCAGTCTAGGTCAGGGGCTTCAAGAGACCCAGTACTTC
TRBV25-1	.	.	TRBJ2-3	CASSSSGVTQYF	TGTGCCAGCAGTTCCTCGGGGGTCACGCAGTATTTT
TRBV4-2	.	.	TRBJ1-3	CASSLKYPYRSGLRSGNTIYF	TGTGCCAGCAGCCTCAAATACCCCTACCGCTCTGGCCTTCGCTCTGGAAACACCATATATTTT
TRBV27	.	TRBD2	TRBJ2-1	CASSLGLAGGDNEQFF	TGTGCCAGCAGTTTAGGCCTAGCGGGAGGAGACAATGAGCAGTTCTTC
TRBV27	.	TRBD1	TRBJ1-4	CASSLAPGQGAEKLFF	TGTGCCAGCAGTTTAGCCCCAGGACAGGGGGCTGAAAAACTGTTTTTT
TRBV7-9	.	TRBD1	TRBJ2-2	CASSSSGTGSSGELFF	TGTGCCAGCAGCTCCTCCGGGACAGGGAGTTCAGGGGAGCTGTTTTTT
TRBV28	few	.	TRBJ1-1	CASGDMGTEAFF	TGTGCCAGCGGAGATATGGGCACTGAAGCTTTCTTT
TRBV10-1	.	.	TRBJ1-1	CASSESGEETEAFF	TGCGCCAGCAGTGAGTCGGGGGAGGAAACTGAAGCTTTCTTT
TRBV2	.	TRBD1	TRBJ2-7	CASSEVGRGSHEQYF	TGTGCCAGCAGTGAAGTGGGCAGGGGGTCACACGAGCAGTACTTC
TRBV13	.	.	TRBJ1-1	CASSLAGAPNTEAFF	TGTGCCAGCAGCTTAGCGGGGGCGCCGAACACTGAAGCTTTCTTT
TRBV7-2	.	.	TRBJ1-3	CASSLNGVSGNTIYF	TGTGCCAGCAGCCTCAACGGGGTATCTGGAAACACCATATATTTT
TRBV6-5	once	.	TRBJ2-4	CASSNGVTDIQYF	TGTGCCAGCAGTAACGGGGTTACAGACATTCAGTACTTC
TRBV9	.	.	TRBJ2-1	CASSALGQVILNEQFF	TGTGCCAGCAGCGCACTCGGGCAGGTAATATTAAATGAGCAGTTCTTC
TRBV6-6	.	TRBD1	TRBJ1-2	CASSPGQGPYGYTF	TGTGCCAGCAGTCCGGGACAGGGCCCCTATGGCTACACCTTC
TRBV14	.	.	TRBJ1-2	CASSQGFNDPLGYGYTF	TGTGCCAGCAGCCAAGGTTTTAACGACCCATTAGGATATGGCTACACCTTC
TRBV18	.	TRBD2	TRBJ2-1	CASSRTSGNKEQFF	TGTGCCAGCTCACGGACTAGCGGGAATAAAGAGCAGTTCTTC
TRBV27	few	TRBD1	TRBJ1-5	CASRDRGGLGNQPQHF	TGTGCCAGCAGGGACAGGGGGGGGCTGGGCAATCAGCCCCAGCATTTT
TRBV28	.	.	TRBJ2-5	CASSSRDNEETQYF	TGTGCCAGCAGCTCCCGGGACAACGAAGAGACCCAGTACTTC